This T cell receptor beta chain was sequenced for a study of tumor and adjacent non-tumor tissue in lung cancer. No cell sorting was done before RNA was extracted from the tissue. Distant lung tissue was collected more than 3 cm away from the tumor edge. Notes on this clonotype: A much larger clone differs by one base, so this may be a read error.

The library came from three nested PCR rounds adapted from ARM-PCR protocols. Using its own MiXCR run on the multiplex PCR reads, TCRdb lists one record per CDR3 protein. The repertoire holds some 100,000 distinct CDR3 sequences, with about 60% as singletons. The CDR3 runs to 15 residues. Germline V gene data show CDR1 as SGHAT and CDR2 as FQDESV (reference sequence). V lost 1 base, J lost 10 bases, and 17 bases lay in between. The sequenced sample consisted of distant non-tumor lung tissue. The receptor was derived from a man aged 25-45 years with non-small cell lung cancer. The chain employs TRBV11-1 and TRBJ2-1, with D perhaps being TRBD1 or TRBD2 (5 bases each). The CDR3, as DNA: TGTGCCAGCAGCTTAGGGCAGGGAGCGTTGAAGGAGCAGTTCTTC. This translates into CASSLGQGALKEQFF.